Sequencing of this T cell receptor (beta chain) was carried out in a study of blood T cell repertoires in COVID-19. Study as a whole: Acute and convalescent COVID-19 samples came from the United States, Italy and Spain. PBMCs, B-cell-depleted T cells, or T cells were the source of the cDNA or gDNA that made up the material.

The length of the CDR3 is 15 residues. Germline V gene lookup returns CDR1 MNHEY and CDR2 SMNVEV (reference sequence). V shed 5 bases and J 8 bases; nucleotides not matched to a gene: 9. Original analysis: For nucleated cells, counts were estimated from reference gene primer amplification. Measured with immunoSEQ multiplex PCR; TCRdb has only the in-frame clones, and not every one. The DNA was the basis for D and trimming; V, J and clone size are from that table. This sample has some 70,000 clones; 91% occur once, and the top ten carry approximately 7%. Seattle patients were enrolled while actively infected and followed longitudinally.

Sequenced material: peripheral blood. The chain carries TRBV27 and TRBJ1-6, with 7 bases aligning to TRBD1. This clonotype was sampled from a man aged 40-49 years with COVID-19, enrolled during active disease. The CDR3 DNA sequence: TGTGCCAGCAGTACAATTGACAGGGTGTATTCACCCCTCCACTTT. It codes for CASSTIDRVYSPLHF.